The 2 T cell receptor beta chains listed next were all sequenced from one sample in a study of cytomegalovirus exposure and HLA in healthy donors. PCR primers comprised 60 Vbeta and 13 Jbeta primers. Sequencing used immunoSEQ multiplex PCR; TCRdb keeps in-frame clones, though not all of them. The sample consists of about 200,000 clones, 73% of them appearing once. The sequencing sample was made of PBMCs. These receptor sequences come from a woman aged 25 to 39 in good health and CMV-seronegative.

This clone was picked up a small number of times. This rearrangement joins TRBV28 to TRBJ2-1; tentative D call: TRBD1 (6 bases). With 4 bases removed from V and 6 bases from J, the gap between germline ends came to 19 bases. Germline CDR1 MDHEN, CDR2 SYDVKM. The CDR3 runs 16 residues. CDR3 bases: TGTGCCAGCAGTTGGGGGACACCCGACAATCCCAATGAGCAGTTCTTC. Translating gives CASSWGTPDNPNEQFF.

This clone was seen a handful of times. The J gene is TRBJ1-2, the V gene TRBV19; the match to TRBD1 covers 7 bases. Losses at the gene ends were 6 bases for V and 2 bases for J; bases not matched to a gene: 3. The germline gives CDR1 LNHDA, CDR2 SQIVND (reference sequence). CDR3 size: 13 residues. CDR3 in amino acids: CASRRQGNYGYTF. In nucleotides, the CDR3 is TGTGCCAGTAGGAGACAGGGAAACTATGGCTACACCTTC.